One sample yielded the 29 T cell receptor beta chains listed below, sequenced in a study of cytomegalovirus exposure and HLA in healthy donors. The PCR employed 60 Vbeta primers together with 13 Jbeta primers. The repertoire was sequenced with immunoSEQ multiplex PCR; TCRdb's copy has only in-frame clones and lacks some. The sample consists of 150,000 to 200,000 clones, roughly 73% of them appearing once. Material: PBMCs. The receptors stem from a woman aged 25-40 years in good health and CMV-seronegative.

The rearrangement links TRBV29-1 to TRBJ2-7; TRBD1 matches at 10 bases. The CDR3 is 14 residues long. Germline CDR1 SQVTM, CDR2 ANQGSEA. Losses at the gene ends were 4 bases for V and 1 base for J; bases not matched to a gene: 4. CDR3 DNA sequence: TGCAGCGTTGCCGGGACAGGGGTTTCCTACGAGCAGTACTTC. As protein: CSVAGTGVSYEQYF.

The rearrangement links TRBV5-1 to TRBJ2-7, with D possibly TRBD1 on 6 matching bases. CDR1 SGHRS and CDR2 YFSETQ come from the germline V gene. Between the trimmed V and J ends, which lost 5 bases and 5 bases, there was a span of 14 bases. The CDR3 totals 13 residues. In DNA form, the CDR3 reads TGCGCCAGCAGTATACAGGGAAGGGACGAGCAGTACTTC. Its protein is CASSIQGRDEQYF.

J is TRBJ1-2 and V is TRBV2; 12 bases are a match to TRBD1. The CDR3 loop spans 12 amino acids. V was clipped by 8 bases and J by 14 bases; unmatched bases: 9. The germline V gene has CDR1 SNHLY and CDR2 FYNNEI. In nucleotides, the CDR3 is TGTGCCAGCCTCCGGGACAGGGGGCCGGCTACCTTC. Protein sequence: CASLRDRGPATF.

V and J are TRBV10-3 and TRBJ2-5; 14 bases agree with TRBD2. The better agreement between TRBJ2-7 and the DNA end casts doubt on the J call. Germline lookup yields CDR1 ENHRY and CDR2 SYGVKD. CDR3 size: 15 residues. CDR3 loop: CAISVGTSGSYEQYF. CDR3 DNA sequence: TGTGCCATCAGTGTCGGGACTAGCGGGAGCTACGAGCAGTACTTC.

Remarks on this clone: A read error may produce the germline difference seen at one junction end. The chain recombines TRBV25-1 with TRBJ1-1; D ambiguous. CDR3 length: 13 residues. The germline V gene encodes CDR1 MGHDK and CDR2 SYGVNS. CDR3: CASSPRLNAEAFF. In DNA form, the CDR3 reads TGTGCCAGCAGTCCCAGATTGAACGCTGAAGCTTTCTTT.

This clone was picked up a small number of times. The chain couples TRBV7-9 to TRBJ2-7; D might be TRBD1 (6 bases). Germline lookup yields CDR1 SEHNR and CDR2 FQNEAQ (reference sequence). CDR3 size: 15 residues. The V gene lost 6 bases and the J gene lost 2 bases, with 17 bases spanning the gap. The CDR3 reads CASSPPDRPTYEQYF. As DNA, the CDR3 is TGTGCCAGCAGTCCTCCTGACAGGCCTACCTACGAGCAGTACTTC.

The CDR3 region has the DNA TGCGCCAGCAGCCCCCCGGGACAGGTGGGCCGGGAGCAGTACTTC. It encodes CASSPPGQVGREQYF. The J gene is TRBJ2-5, the V gene TRBV5-1, with TRBD1 matching over 8 bases. V shed 4 bases and J 11 bases; nucleotides not matched to a gene: 16. The CDR3 has 15 residues. Germline V gene sequence: CDR1 SGHRS, CDR2 YFSETQ.

The genes are TRBV4-3 and TRBJ2-7; D is perhaps TRBD2 (6 bases). The CDR3 covers 16 residues. CDR1 and CDR2 (germline): LGHNA, YSLEER. Trimming shortened V by 1 base and J by 2 bases, and 15 bases separated the two germline ends. In DNA form, the CDR3 reads TGCGCCAGCAGCCAAGTGGCGGACGGGACTCCCTACGAGCAGTACTTC. Translation gives CASSQVADGTPYEQYF.

This rearrangement joins TRBV10-2 to TRBJ2-7; a weak D match, TRBD1 (6 bases). The V and J ends lost 6 bases and 0 bases respectively, with 15 bases between them. Germline V gene data show CDR1 as WSHSY and CDR2 as SAAADI. The CDR3 runs 15 residues. CDR3 coding DNA: TGCGCCAGCAGAGACAGGACGGGGAGCTCCTACGAGCAGTACTTC. It yields the protein CASRDRTGSSYEQYF.

This clone came up a few times. The chain recombines TRBV7-6 with TRBJ2-1; 13 bases map to TRBD2. CDR1 SGHVS and CDR2 FNYEAQ come from the germline V gene. The trim removed 3 bases at V and 12 bases at J, leaving 14 bases unmatched. This CDR3 region has 17 residues. CDR3 in amino acids: CASSLDDGLAGAARQFF. The CDR3 DNA follows: TGTGCCAGCAGCTTGGACGACGGACTAGCGGGGGCTGCAAGGCAGTTCTTC.

The chain combines TRBV27 with TRBJ2-2, with D possibly TRBD1 on 5 matching bases. The CDR3 is 14 amino acids. Per germline, CDR1 MNHEY and CDR2 SMNVEV (reference sequence). V lost 4 bases and J 6 bases, leaving 12 bases between the germline ends. CDR3 bases: TGTGCCAGCAGTTCGGACATAGCACCCGGGGAGCTGTTTTTT. Encoded protein: CASSSDIAPGELFF.

In its sample, this clone was seen a few times. The chain carries TRBV19 and TRBJ2-6; no definite D call. CDR3 length: 13 residues. Trimming shortened V by 5 bases and J by 5 bases, and 7 bases separated the two germline ends. CDR1 and CDR2 (germline): LNHDA, SQIVND (reference sequence). This chain's CDR3 is CASSESWANVLTF. In DNA, the CDR3 is TGTGCCAGTAGTGAGAGCTGGGCCAACGTCCTGACTTTC.

The gene calls are TRBV7-6 and TRBJ1-6, with D possibly matching TRBD1 (6 bases). V gave up 3 bases and J gave up 7 bases, with 16 bases separating them. Germline CDR1 SGHVS, CDR2 FNYEAQ. This CDR3 spans 16 amino acids. The CDR3: CASSLVQGQANSPLHF. DNA of the CDR3: TGTGCCAGCAGCTTGGTACAGGGACAAGCAAATTCACCCCTCCACTTT.

J is TRBJ2-5 and V is TRBV30; D is perhaps TRBD1 (6 bases). The DNA end lines up better with TRBJ2-7; the J call may be wrong. Per the germline V gene, CDR1 is GTSNPN and CDR2 is SVGIG (reference sequence). The CDR3 is made up of 11 amino acids. The CDR3 coding sequence is TGTGCCTGCCAACAGGGATACGAGCAGTACTTC. It encodes CACQQGYEQYF.

This rearrangement joins TRBV11-2 to TRBJ1-5, with a tentative D call TRBD1 (6 bases). The CDR3 has 15 amino acids. The germline V and J ends were trimmed by 4 bases and 9 bases, with 19 bases remaining between them. The germline CDR1 and CDR2 sequences are SGHAT and FQNNGV. CDR3 loop: CASSWGNRVGSPQHF. CDR3 coding DNA: TGTGCCAGCAGCTGGGGTAACAGGGTCGGATCGCCCCAGCATTTT.

This chain links TRBV7-2 with TRBJ1-4; 9 nucleotides match TRBD1. In germline, CDR1 is SGHTA, CDR2 FQGNSA. The length of the CDR3 is 15 residues. V shed 5 bases and J 4 bases; nucleotides not matched to a gene: 5. The CDR3 nucleotides are TGTGCCAGCAGCGAGGACAGGGGATTTAATGAAAAACTGTTTTTT. Protein: CASSEDRGFNEKLFF.

This clone was detected a few times. The chain employs TRBV7-6 and TRBJ2-5, with TRBD2 identical over 11 bases. With 4 bases clipped from V and 2 bases from J, the junction kept 6 bases outside the gene matches. Per germline, CDR1 SGHVS and CDR2 FNYEAQ. This CDR3 contains 16 residues. CDR3 coding DNA: TGTGCCAGCAGCTCGCGACTAGCGGGGCGGCAAGAGACCCAGTACTTC. This codes for CASSSRLAGRQETQYF.

The rearrangement uses TRBV30 and TRBJ2-7; 12 bases map to TRBD1. Trimming at V came to 3 bases and at J to 10 bases, leaving 16 bases not matched to a gene. CDR1 and CDR2 (germline): GTSNPN, SVGIG (reference sequence). The CDR3 consists of 16 residues. CDR3 loop: CAWSGTGGGITLGQYF. The DNA of the CDR3 is TGTGCCTGGAGCGGGACAGGGGGCGGGATTACCCTGGGTCAGTACTTC. Full variable domain (rest looked up from reference TRBV30 and TRBJ2-7): SQTIHQWPATLVQPVGSPLSLECTVEGTSNPNLYWYRQAAGRGLQLLFYSVGIGQISSEVPQNLSASRPQDRQFILSSKKLLLSDSGFYLCAWSGTGGGITLGQYFGPGTRLTVT.

The rearrangement links TRBV2 to TRBJ1-5, with 8 bases matching TRBD1. The CDR3 has 15 residues. CDR1 is SNHLY and CDR2 is FYNNEI in the germline V gene. The junction had 5 bases not matched to a gene; V was cut back by 6 bases and J by 1 base. This chain's CDR3 is CASSRQGLSNQPQHF. The CDR3 nucleotides read TGTGCCAGCAGCCGACAGGGGTTGAGCAATCAGCCCCAGCATTTT.

Notes on this clone: Other nucleotide sequences from this sample produce the same CDR3. The genes are TRBV11-3 and TRBJ1-1, with D unresolved. The CDR3 runs 12 residues. V lost 1 base and J lost 7, with 7 bases in between. Looked up from germline, CDR1 is SGHNT and CDR2 is YENEEA. CDR3 nucleotides: TGTGCCAGCAGCTTAGGATCAGGTGAAGCTTTCTTT. Amino acid sequence: CASSLGSGEAFF. The full variable domain, in which reference TRBV11-3 and TRBJ1-1 provide the parts outside the CDR3, is EAGVVQSPRYKIIEKKQPVAFWCNPISGHNTLYWYLQNLGQGPELLIRYENEEAVDDSQLPKDRFSAERLKGVDSTLKIQPAELGDSAVYLCASSLGSGEAFFGQGTRLTVV.

The J gene is TRBJ2-3, the V gene TRBV2; 13 nucleotides agree with TRBD2. Per the germline V gene, CDR1 is SNHLY and CDR2 is FYNNEI. The CDR3 consists of 15 residues. Losses at the gene ends were 8 bases for V and 4 bases for J; bases not matched to a gene: 6. The CDR3 protein is CASSGTSGAADTQYF. CDR3 sequence (DNA): TGTGCCAGCTCTGGGACTAGCGGGGCGGCAGATACGCAGTATTTT.

This clone showed up just once. For the CDR3, the DNA is TGTGCCAGTAGTATGACTGGCTACGAGCAGTACTTC. Translated, it gives CASSMTGYEQYF. V usage is TRBV19 and J usage is TRBJ2-7, with D unclear. The length of the CDR3 is 12 residues. Germline loops: CDR1 LNHDA, CDR2 SQIVND (reference sequence). V dropped 3 bases and J dropped 3 bases, with 6 bases sitting between them.

As DNA, the CDR3 is TGTGCCAGCACCCGGGCCCCAGGGCGGAGCAACTACAATGAGCAGTTCTTC. This gives the protein CASTRAPGRSNYNEQFF. This chain links TRBV2 with TRBJ2-1; D possibly corresponds to TRBD1 (5 bases). CDR3 size: 17 residues. Between the trimmed V and J ends, which lost 7 bases and 3 bases, there was a span of 22 bases. Germline values: CDR1 SNHLY, CDR2 FYNNEI.

This chain joins TRBV5-1 and TRBJ2-2; a weak D match, TRBD1 (5 bases). This CDR3 is 15 amino acids long. With 0 bases removed from V and 5 bases from J, the gap between germline ends came to 11 bases. The germline gives CDR1 SGHRS, CDR2 YFSETQ. The CDR3 is CASSLVQGGTGELFF. The CDR3 DNA reads as TGCGCCAGCAGCTTGGTCCAGGGTGGAACCGGGGAGCTGTTTTTT.

The V gene is TRBV4-2, the J gene TRBJ1-6; maybe TRBD1 (6 bases). The CDR3 runs to 17 residues. Trimming left V 1 base short and J 13 bases short, with 23 bases between. Germline V lookup: CDR1 LGHNA, CDR2 YNFKEQ. CDR3 nucleotide sequence: TGTGCCAGCAGCCAAGTTTTGGCAGGGGATACGGGTTCCCCCCTCCACTTT. Its protein product is CASSQVLAGDTGSPLHF.

This clone was recorded only once. The chain employs TRBV19 and TRBJ2-1, with 13 positions matching TRBD2. The V and J ends lost 6 bases and 5 bases, in that order; junction bases with no gene match: 7. Germline-derived CDR1 and CDR2 are LNHDA and SQIVND (reference sequence). CDR3 length: 16 residues. CDR3 bases: TGTGCCAGTAGAACCCCGGGACTAGCGGGAAACAATGAGCAGTTCTTC. Protein sequence: CASRTPGLAGNNEQFF.

This clone was counted only a few times. The J gene is TRBJ1-5, the V gene TRBV10-2; no clear D. Trimming took off 3 bases at V and 0 bases at J, with 6 bases between the two ends. The CDR3 is 14 amino acids. Germline CDR1 is WSHSY and CDR2 is SAAADI. This chain's CDR3 is CASSDTSSNQPQHF. As DNA, the CDR3 is TGCGCCAGCAGTGACACTTCTAGCAATCAGCCCCAGCATTTT.

V gene TRBV10-3 combines with J gene TRBJ2-3; 9 bases fit TRBD1. The CDR3 extends over 15 amino acids. The junction had 14 bases not matched to a gene; V was cut back by 10 bases and J by 6 bases. Germline values: CDR1 ENHRY, CDR2 SYGVKD. The CDR3 loop is CATRLDTGGRDTQYF. DNA for the CDR3: TGTGCCACCAGACTTGACACAGGGGGCAGGGATACGCAGTATTTT.

The V and J genes are TRBV7-8 and TRBJ2-5, with 7 bases lining up with TRBD1. CDR3 length equals 17 residues. Germline values: CDR1 SGHVS, CDR2 FQNEAQ. Trimming cost V 4 bases and J 5 bases; bases outside gene matches: 16. For the CDR3, the DNA is TGTGCCAGCAGCTACCCTACAGGGACAGCGTCGGGGGAGACCCAGTACTTC. This sequence encodes CASSYPTGTASGETQYF.